This T cell receptor (beta chain) was documented in a study of T cells in Graves' hyperthyroidism and ophthalmopathy. This clonotype was observed a few times. Antigen unknown. Whole-study results and caveats: In simple terms, a model built on 13 V-J features told ophthalmopathy apart from stable hyperthyroidism.

The CDR3 consists of 16 residues. CDR1 DFQATT and CDR2 SNEGSKA come from the germline V gene (reference sequence). V dropped 1 base and J dropped 1 base, with 15 bases sitting between them. Amplification yielded TCR beta CDR3 regions, with RNA transcripts as the source. A first-round RT-PCR of the TCR CDR3 used the HTBI primer set. In TCRdb, the multiplex PCR reads were re-called with MiXCR into one record per CDR3 protein. Among over 500,000 distinct CDR3 sequences listed, around 50% were seen once. Material: peripheral blood or thyroid tissue (not recorded which). The source of this sequence is an adult woman with Graves' disease, either hyperthyroidism or ophthalmopathy (not recorded which). The chain uses TRBV20-1 and TRBJ2-3; D is unclear. In DNA form, the CDR3 reads TGCAGTGCTAGAGGCTCGGCCGCAGCACGCACAGATACGCAGTATTTT. Translating gives CSARGSAAARTDTQYF.